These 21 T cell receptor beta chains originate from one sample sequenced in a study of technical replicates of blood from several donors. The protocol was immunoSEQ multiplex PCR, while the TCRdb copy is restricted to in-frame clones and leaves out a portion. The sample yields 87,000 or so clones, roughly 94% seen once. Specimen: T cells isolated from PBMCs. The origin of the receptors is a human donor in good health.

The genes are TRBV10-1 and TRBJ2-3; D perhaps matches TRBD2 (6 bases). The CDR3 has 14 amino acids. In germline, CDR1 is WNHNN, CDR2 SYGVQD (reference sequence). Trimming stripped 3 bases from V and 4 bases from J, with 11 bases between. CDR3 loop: CASSDGTAADTQYF. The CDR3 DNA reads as TGCGCCAGCAGTGATGGGACTGCGGCAGATACGCAGTATTTT.

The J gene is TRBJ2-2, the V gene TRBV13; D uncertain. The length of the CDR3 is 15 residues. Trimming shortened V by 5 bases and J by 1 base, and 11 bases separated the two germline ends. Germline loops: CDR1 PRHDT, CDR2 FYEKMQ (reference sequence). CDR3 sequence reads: CASSPPWQNTGELFF. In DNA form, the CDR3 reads TGTGCCAGCAGCCCCCCGTGGCAGAACACCGGGGAGCTGTTTTTT.

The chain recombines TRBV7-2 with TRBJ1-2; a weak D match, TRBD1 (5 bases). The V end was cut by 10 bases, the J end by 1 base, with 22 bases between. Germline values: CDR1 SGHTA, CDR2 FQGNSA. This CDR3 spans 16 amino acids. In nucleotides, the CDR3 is TGTGCCACCGGTGTGGCAGGGCAGGGAAATAACTATGGCTACACCTTC. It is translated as CATGVAGQGNNYGYTF.

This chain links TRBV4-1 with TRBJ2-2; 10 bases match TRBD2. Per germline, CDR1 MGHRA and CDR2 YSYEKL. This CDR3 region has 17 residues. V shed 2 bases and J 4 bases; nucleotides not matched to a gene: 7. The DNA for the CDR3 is TGCGCCAGCAGCCAACAACTAGCGGGGCTATCCACCGGGGAGCTGTTTTTT. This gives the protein CASSQQLAGLSTGELFF.

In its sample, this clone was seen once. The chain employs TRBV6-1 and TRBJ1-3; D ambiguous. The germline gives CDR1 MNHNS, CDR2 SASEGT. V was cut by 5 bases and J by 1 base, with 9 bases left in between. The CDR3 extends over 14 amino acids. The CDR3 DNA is TGTGCCAGCAGTCCTGACGGGTCTGGAAACACCATATATTTT. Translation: CASSPDGSGNTIYF.

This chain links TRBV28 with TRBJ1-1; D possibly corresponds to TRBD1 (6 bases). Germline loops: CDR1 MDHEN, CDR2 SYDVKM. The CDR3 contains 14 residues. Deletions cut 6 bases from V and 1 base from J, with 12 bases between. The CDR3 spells CASSPGHPNTEAFF. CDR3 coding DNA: TGTGCCAGCAGCCCGGGACATCCGAACACTGAAGCTTTCTTT.

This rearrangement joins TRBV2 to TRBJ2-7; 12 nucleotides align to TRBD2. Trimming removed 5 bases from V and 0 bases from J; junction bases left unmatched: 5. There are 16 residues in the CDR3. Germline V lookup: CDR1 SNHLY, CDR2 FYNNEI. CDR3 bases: TGTGCCAGCAGTTCCCCTAGCGGGAGGGACTCCTACGAGCAGTACTTC. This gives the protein CASSSPSGRDSYEQYF.

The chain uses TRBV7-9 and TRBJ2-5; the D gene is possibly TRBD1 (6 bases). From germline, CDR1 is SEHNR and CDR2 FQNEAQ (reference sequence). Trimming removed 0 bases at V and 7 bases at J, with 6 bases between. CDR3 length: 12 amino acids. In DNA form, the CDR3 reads TGTGCCAGCAGCTTAGCGACAGGGACCCAGTACTTC. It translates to CASSLATGTQYF.

The CDR3 protein is CASSPHRDDEQYF. In nucleotides, the CDR3 is TGTGCCAGCAGCCCTCACAGGGACGACGAGCAGTACTTC. The chain has TRBV7-3 and TRBJ2-7, with a tentative D call TRBD1 (6 bases). V lost 5 bases to trimming and J lost 5 bases, with 13 bases between them. Germline CDR1 is SGHTA and CDR2 is FQGTGA. The CDR3 is made up of 13 amino acids. Combining the CDR3 with reference TRBV7-3 and TRBJ2-7 gives the whole variable domain GAGVSQTPSNKVTEKGKYVELRCDPISGHTALYWYRQSLGQGPEFLIYFQGTGAADDSGLPNDRFFAVRPEGSVSTLKIQRTERGDSAVYLCASSPHRDDEQYFGPGTRLTVT.

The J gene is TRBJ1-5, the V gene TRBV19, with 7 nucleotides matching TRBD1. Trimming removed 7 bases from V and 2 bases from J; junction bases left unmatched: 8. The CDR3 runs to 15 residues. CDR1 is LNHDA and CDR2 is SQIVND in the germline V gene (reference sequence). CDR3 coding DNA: TGTGCCAGTATACCGACAGGGTCTGGCAATCAGCCCCAGCATTTT. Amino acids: CASIPTGSGNQPQHF.

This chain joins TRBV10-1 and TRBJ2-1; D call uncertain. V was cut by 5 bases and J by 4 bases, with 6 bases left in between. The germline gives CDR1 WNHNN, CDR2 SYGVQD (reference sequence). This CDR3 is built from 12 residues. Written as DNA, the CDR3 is TGCGCCAGCAGTACAGCTTACAATGAGCAGTTCTTC. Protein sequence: CASSTAYNEQFF.

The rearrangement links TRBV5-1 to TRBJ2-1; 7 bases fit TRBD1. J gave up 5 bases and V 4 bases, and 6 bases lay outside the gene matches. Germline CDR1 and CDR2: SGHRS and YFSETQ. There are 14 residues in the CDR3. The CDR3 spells CASSRDSTHNEQFF. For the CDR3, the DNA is TGCGCCAGCAGCCGGGACAGCACGCACAATGAGCAGTTCTTC.

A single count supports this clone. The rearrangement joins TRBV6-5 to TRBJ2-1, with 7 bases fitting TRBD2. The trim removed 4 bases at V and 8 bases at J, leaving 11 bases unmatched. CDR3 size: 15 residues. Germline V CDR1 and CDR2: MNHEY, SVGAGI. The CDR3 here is CASSWYDGGIDEQFF. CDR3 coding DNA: TGTGCCAGCAGTTGGTATGACGGGGGGATCGATGAGCAGTTCTTC.

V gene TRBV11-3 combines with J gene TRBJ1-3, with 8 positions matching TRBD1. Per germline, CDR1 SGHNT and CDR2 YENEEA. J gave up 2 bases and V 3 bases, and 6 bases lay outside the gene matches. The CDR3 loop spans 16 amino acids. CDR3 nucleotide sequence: TGTGCCAGCAGCTTCCCGATACAGGGGGCTGGAAACACCATATATTTT. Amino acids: CASSFPIQGAGNTIYF.

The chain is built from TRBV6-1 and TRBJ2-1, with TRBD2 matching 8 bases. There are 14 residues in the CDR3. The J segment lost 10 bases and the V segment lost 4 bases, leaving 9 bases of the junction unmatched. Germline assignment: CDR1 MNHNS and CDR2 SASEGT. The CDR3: CASSGGLVPREQFF. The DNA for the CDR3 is TGTGCCAGCAGTGGGGGACTAGTTCCCAGGGAGCAGTTCTTC.

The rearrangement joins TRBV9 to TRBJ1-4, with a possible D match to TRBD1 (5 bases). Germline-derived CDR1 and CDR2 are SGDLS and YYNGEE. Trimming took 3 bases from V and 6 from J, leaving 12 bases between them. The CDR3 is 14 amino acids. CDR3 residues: CASSATDYYEKLFF. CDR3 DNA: TGTGCCAGCAGCGCGACAGATTACTATGAAAAACTGTTTTTT.

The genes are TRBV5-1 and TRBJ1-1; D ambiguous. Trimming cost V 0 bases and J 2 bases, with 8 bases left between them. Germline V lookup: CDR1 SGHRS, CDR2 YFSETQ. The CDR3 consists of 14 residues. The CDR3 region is CASSLVSVNTEAFF. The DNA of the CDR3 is TGCGCCAGCAGCTTGGTTAGCGTTAACACTGAAGCTTTCTTT.

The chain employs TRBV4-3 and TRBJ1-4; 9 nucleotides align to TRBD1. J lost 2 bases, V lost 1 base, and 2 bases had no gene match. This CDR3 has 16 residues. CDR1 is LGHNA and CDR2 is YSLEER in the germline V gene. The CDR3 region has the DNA TGCGCCAGCAGCCAAGGGACAGGGGCGACTAATGAAAAACTGTTTTTT. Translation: CASSQGTGATNEKLFF.

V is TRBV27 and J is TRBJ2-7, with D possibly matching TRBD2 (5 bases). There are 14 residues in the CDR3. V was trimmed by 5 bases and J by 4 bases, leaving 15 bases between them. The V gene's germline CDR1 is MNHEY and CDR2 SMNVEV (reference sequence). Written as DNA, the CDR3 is TGTGCCAGCAGTCCAATCGGGGAAGTATACGAGCAGTACTTC. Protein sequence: CASSPIGEVYEQYF.

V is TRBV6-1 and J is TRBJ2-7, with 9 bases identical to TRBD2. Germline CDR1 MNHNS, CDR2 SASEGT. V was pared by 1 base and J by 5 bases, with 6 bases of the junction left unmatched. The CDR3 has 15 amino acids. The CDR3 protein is CASSEGSGSLDEQYF. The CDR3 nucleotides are TGTGCCAGCAGTGAAGGTAGCGGGAGTTTGGACGAGCAGTACTTC.

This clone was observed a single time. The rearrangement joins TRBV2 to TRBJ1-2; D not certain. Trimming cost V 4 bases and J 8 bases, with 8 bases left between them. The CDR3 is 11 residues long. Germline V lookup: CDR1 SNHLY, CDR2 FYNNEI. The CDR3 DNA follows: TGTGCCAGCAGTGGTGTCCGGGGCTACACCTTC. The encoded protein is CASSGVRGYTF.